This TCR beta chain was documented in a study of cytomegalovirus exposure and HLA in healthy donors. Findings of the study overall: According to reports, the classifier identified cytomegalovirus status with high specificity and sensitivity. In a later analysis, TCR association rates varied by HLA locus: DRB1 most, HLA-C fewest. TRBV6-2, TRBV6-3 and some other V segments were excluded as indistinguishable.

Note on this clone: The antigen is not known.

Primers included in the PCR were 60 Vbeta and 13 Jbeta primers. The protocol was immunoSEQ multiplex PCR, while the TCRdb copy is restricted to in-frame clones and leaves out a portion. This table holds roughly 190,000 clones, around 83% found once. Deletions cut 6 bases from V and 2 bases from J, with 10 bases between. Germline V gene sequence: CDR1 MDHEN, CDR2 SYDVKM. This CDR3 has 13 amino acids. This sequence was found in a woman under 30 in good health and CMV-seronegative. The V gene is TRBV28, the J gene TRBJ1-2; D not resolved. The source material was PBMCs. CDR3 bases: TGTGCCAGCAGGTCGGGGTTAAACTATGGCTACACCTTC. This codes for CASRSGLNYGYTF.